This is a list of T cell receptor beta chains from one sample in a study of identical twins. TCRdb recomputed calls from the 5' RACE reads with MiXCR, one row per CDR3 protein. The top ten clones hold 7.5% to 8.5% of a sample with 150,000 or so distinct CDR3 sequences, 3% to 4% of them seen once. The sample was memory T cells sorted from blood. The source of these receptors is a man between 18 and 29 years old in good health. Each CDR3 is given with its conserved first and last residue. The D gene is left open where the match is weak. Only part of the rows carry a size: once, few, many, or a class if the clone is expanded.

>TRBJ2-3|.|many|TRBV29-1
TGCAGCGTCCAAACACAGTTTAGCACAGATACGCAGTATTTT
CSVQTQFSTDTQYF
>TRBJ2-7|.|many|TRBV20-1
TGCAGTCCCAGGGACACGAGCTACGAGCAGTACTTC
CSPRDTSYEQYF
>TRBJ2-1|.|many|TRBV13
TGTGCCAGCAGCACTCGCATGCCTCTAGAGGATGAGCAGTTCTTC
CASSTRMPLEDEQFF
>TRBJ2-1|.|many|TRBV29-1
TGCAGCGTTGCGGAAAACAATGAGCAGTTCTTC
CSVAENNEQFF
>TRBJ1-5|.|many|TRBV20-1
TGCAGTGCTAGAGAGGGGCATCCCAATCAGCCCCAGCATTTT
CSAREGHPNQPQHF
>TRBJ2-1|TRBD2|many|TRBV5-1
TGCGCCAGCAGCTCGATTAGCGGGAGTGCCTCCTACAATGAGCAGTTCTTC
CASSSISGSASYNEQFF
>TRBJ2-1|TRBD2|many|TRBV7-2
TGTGCCAGCAGCCAGACGACTAGCGGGTGGTACAATGAGCAGTTCTTC
CASSQTTSGWYNEQFF
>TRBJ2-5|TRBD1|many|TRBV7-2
TGTGCCAGCAGCTATACAGGGGTACGGGAGACCCAGTACTTC
CASSYTGVRETQYF
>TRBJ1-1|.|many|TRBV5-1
TGCGCCAGCCAACGGGGGGCCTTGAGCACTGAAGCTTTCTTT
CASQRGALSTEAFF
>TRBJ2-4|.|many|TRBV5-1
TGCGCCAGCAGCTCACCGACTGCAGCCAAAAACATTCAGTACTTC
CASSSPTAAKNIQYF
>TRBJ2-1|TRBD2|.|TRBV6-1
TGTGCCAGCGTAGAGGGACTAGCGGGATTCAATGAGCAGTTCTTC
CASVEGLAGFNEQFF
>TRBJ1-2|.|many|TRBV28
TGTGCCAGCAGTCCAACTCCGGATGGGAACTATGGCTACACCTTC
CASSPTPDGNYGYTF
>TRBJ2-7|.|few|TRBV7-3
TGTGCCAGCAGCTTAGGAGCGGAGTACGAGCAGTACTTC
CASSLGAEYEQYF
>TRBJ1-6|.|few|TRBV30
TGTGCCTGGAGGCGTGCATCGATCGGCAGCTCCTATAATTCACCCCTCCACTTT
CAWRRASIGSSYNSPLHF
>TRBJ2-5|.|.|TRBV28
TGTGCCAGCAGTTTGGCAGGGATCCAAGAGACCCAGTACTTC
CASSLAGIQETQYF
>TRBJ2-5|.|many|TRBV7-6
TGTGCCAGCAGCCAAGAACGGCTGCTACAAGAGACCCAGTACTTC
CASSQERLLQETQYF
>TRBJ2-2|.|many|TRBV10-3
TGTGCCATCAGGGAGACTGTCGCGAACACCGGGGAGCTGTTTTTT
CAIRETVANTGELFF
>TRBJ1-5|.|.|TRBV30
TGTGTCTGGAGTTTACTTACAGGGACCGGTCAGCCCCAGCATTTT
CVWSLLTGTGQPQHF
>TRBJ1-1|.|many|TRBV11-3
TGTGCCAGCAGCCCTGGACACCTGAACACTGAAGCTTTCTTT
CASSPGHLNTEAFF
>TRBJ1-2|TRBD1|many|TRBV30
TGTGCCTGGAGCGCAGGGGGCAACTATGGCTACACCTTC
CAWSAGGNYGYTF
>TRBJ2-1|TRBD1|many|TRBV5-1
TGCGCCAGCAGCTCAACAGGGGGGTCAACACGCAATGAGCAGTTCTTC
CASSSTGGSTRNEQFF
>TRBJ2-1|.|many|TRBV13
TGTGCCAGCAGCTCAGATGGTGGGGCTATGGATGAGCAGTTCTTC
CASSSDGGAMDEQFF
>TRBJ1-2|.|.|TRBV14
TGTGCCAGCAGCCAAGATACGAACTTCTATGGCTACACCTTC
CASSQDTNFYGYTF
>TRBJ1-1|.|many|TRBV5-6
TGTGCCAGCAGCTTGGGTGGCGGCCTCGAAGCTTTCTTT
CASSLGGGLEAFF
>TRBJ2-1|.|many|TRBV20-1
TGCAGTGCTAGAGGGGCGGAGGGGGGAGCCTACAATGAGCAGTTCTTC
CSARGAEGGAYNEQFF
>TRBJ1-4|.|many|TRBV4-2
TGTGCCAGCAGTACGGACCCAGGGGAAAAACTGTTTTTT
CASSTDPGEKLFF